These 32 T cell receptor beta chains were sequenced from one sample in a study of human T cells and chemical hapten exposure. TCRdb itself ran the RACE reads through MiXCR, one entry per CDR3 protein. The sample shows around 80,000 distinct CDR3 sequences, roughly 8.6% of them seen only once. Time point noted: healthy volunteer bleed at 6 weeks. Total RNA was isolated from whole blood that had not been fractionated. The sequenced sample was whole blood. The receptors were sampled from a male donor in good health. Some clones in this sample may be carry-over from other donors' samples.

The gene calls are TRBV2 and TRBJ1-1; D gene ambiguous. V was clipped by 3 bases and J by 1 base, with 9 bases between them. The CDR3 has 14 residues. Germline V CDR1 and CDR2: SNHLY, FYNNEI. The CDR3 DNA is TGTGCCAGCAGTGAGGATGGAGGGAACACTGAAGCTTTCTTT. It yields the protein CASSEDGGNTEAFF.

This clonotype was detected ten times or more. The DNA for the CDR3 is TGTGCCAGCAGCCAGGGCGGACAGACCTACGAGCAGTACTTC. This gives the protein CASSQGGQTYEQYF. This chain connects TRBV4-2 to TRBJ2-7, with a weak D call TRBD1 (6 bases). CDR1 is LGHNA and CDR2 is YNFKEQ in the germline V gene. This CDR3 has 14 residues. Trimming cost V 3 bases and J 2 bases, with 11 bases left between them.

This clonotype has a handful of counts. The J gene is TRBJ2-7, the V gene TRBV7-9; D gene ambiguous. Germline CDR1 and CDR2: SEHNR and FQNEAQ (reference sequence). The CDR3 totals 15 residues. V shed 3 bases and J shed 0 bases, with 12 bases lying between them. The CDR3: CASSFGVLGSYEQYF. The CDR3 coding sequence is TGTGCCAGCAGCTTTGGCGTCCTAGGCTCCTACGAGCAGTACTTC. Using reference TRBV7-9 and TRBJ2-7 for the parts outside the CDR3, the full variable domain is DTGVSQNPRHKITKRGQNVTFRCDPISEHNRLYWYRQTLGQGPEFLTYFQNEAQLEKSRLLSDRFSAERPKGSFSTLEIQRTEQGDSAMYLCASSFGVLGSYEQYFGPGTRLTVT.

This clonotype was seen many times. The chain recombines TRBV7-9 with TRBJ2-5; D call uncertain. The CDR3 length is 13 residues. Germline loops: CDR1 SEHNR, CDR2 FQNEAQ (reference sequence). Trimming stripped 3 bases from V and 3 bases from J, with 8 bases between. This CDR3 reads CASSFWQKETQYF. For the CDR3, the DNA is TGTGCCAGCAGCTTTTGGCAGAAAGAGACCCAGTACTTC.

The gene calls are TRBV2 and TRBJ2-5; D possibly corresponds to TRBD1 (6 bases). There are 17 residues in the CDR3. V shed 6 bases and J shed 2 bases, with 22 bases lying between them. CDR1 SNHLY and CDR2 FYNNEI come from the germline V gene. In DNA, the CDR3 is TGTGCCAGCAGGGCCCCCTACCGGGACACCAGTCAAGAGACCCAGTACTTC. This gives the protein CASRAPYRDTSQETQYF.

This chain uses TRBV5-4 with TRBJ1-1; D is unresolved. Trimming removed 0 bases from V and 0 bases from J, with 6 bases in between. There are 14 residues in the CDR3. Germline CDR1 reads SGHNT; CDR2 reads YYREEE (reference sequence). The CDR3 DNA reads TGTGCCAGCAGCTTGGATCCGATGAACACTGAAGCTTTCTTT. Its translation is CASSLDPMNTEAFF. Using reference TRBV5-4 and TRBJ1-1 for the parts outside the CDR3, the full variable domain is ETGVTQSPTHLIKTRGQQVTLRCSSQSGHNTVSWYQQALGQGPQFIFQYYREEENGRGNFPPRFSGLQFPNYSSELNVNALELDDSALYLCASSLDPMNTEAFFGQGTRLTVV.

The gene calls are TRBV12-3 or TRBV12-4 and TRBJ1-2, with 7 positions matching TRBD1. With 7 bases clipped from V and 0 bases from J, the junction kept 5 bases outside the gene matches. The CDR3 has 14 residues. The CDR3 DNA reads as TGTGCCAGCACCAAGGACAGGACTAACTATGGCTACACCTTC. Residues: CASTKDRTNYGYTF.

This clonotype was picked up many times. The gene calls are TRBV5-4 and TRBJ1-4, with 8 bases fitting TRBD1. The CDR3 has 15 amino acids. V gave up 0 bases and J gave up 9 bases; unmatched junction bases: 7. CDR1 and CDR2 from the germline V gene are SGHNT and YYREEE (reference sequence). CDR3 sequence: CASSLDTGGTQKLFF. CDR3 sequence (DNA): TGTGCCAGCAGCTTGGATACAGGGGGTACCCAAAAACTGTTTTTT.

This chain links TRBV7-2 with TRBJ1-1; the D is unclear. The CDR3 is 14 amino acids. Germline V gene sequence: CDR1 SGHTA, CDR2 FQGNSA. Trimming left V 2 bases short and J 5 bases short, with 12 bases between. This chain's CDR3 is CASSLNPTLTEAFF. As DNA, the CDR3 is TGTGCCAGCAGCTTAAACCCGACTTTGACTGAAGCTTTCTTT.

This CDR3 reads CASGLDRTATDTQYF. The CDR3 bases are TGTGCTAGTGGTTTAGATCGGACAGCGACAGATACGCAGTATTTT. The chain is built from TRBV12-5 and TRBJ2-3; weak D call: TRBD1 (6 bases). The CDR3 is made up of 15 amino acids. The V end lost 3 bases, the J end lost 3 bases, and 13 bases lay between the germline ends. Germline V gene sequence: CDR1 LGHNT, CDR2 FRNRAP.

About this clonotype itself: A junction boundary mismatches the germline segment, possibly from a read error. The chain joins TRBV3-1 to TRBJ1-4; maybe TRBD1 (5 bases). CDR1 is LGHDT, CDR2 YNNKEL, per germline (reference sequence). CDR3 length equals 15 residues. The CDR3 nucleotides are TGTGCCAGCAGCCCCCTGGGGGGGGAGAGTGAAGAACTGTTTTTT. It specifies CASSPLGGESEELFF.

This clonotype was seen a few times. The gene calls are TRBV5-6 and TRBJ2-3; D is unresolved. The CDR3 is 15 amino acids. Between the trimmed V and J ends, which lost 6 bases and 2 bases, there was a span of 16 bases. Germline loops: CDR1 SGHDT, CDR2 YYEEEE. CDR3: CASMLNSRSTDTQYF. The CDR3 DNA is TGTGCCAGCATGCTGAACAGCCGCTCCACAGATACGCAGTATTTT.

The chain recombines TRBV7-9 with TRBJ2-4; 8 bases line up with TRBD2. This CDR3 has 18 amino acids. Per the germline V gene, CDR1 is SEHNR and CDR2 is FQNEAQ (reference sequence). The ends lost 5 bases at V and 0 bases at J; junction bases unmatched: 12. Here the CDR3 DNA reads TGTGCCAGCAGCCCCCCCCCGCGGGGGGTGAGAGCCAAAAACATTCAGTACTTC. This codes for CASSPPPRGVRAKNIQYF.

This clonotype turned up a few times. This sequence joins TRBV6-1 and TRBJ2-2, with no clear D. V shed 3 bases and J shed 3 bases, with 5 bases lying between them. The CDR3 runs to 13 residues. The germline V gene has CDR1 MNHNS and CDR2 SASEGT. The DNA of the CDR3 is TGTGCCAGCAGTGATGGGGACACCGGGGAGCTGTTTTTT. Its protein product is CASSDGDTGELFF.

The V gene is TRBV7-9, the J gene TRBJ1-2; D may be TRBD1 (6 bases). V was cut by 8 bases and J by 4 bases, with 8 bases left in between. The CDR3 is 11 residues long. CDR1 and CDR2 (germline): SEHNR, FQNEAQ (reference sequence). The CDR3 nucleotides are TGTGCCAGCGAGGACAGCTATGGCTACACCTTC. Protein sequence: CASEDSYGYTF.

This clonotype was counted between two and nine times. The rearrangement uses TRBV25-1 and TRBJ2-5; TRBD1 agrees at 7 bases. Germline trimming cut 8 bases from V and 2 bases from J; bases unmatched to any gene: 23. CDR1 and CDR2 (germline): MGHDK, SYGVNS. This CDR3 comprises 19 residues. CDR3 in DNA: TGTGCCAGCTATGGGGGCAATTTGGGGAGAGGGGGCCATCAAGAGACCCAGTACTTC. Translating gives CASYGGNLGRGGHQETQYF.

This clonotype turned up a few times. The CDR3 bases are TGTGCCATCAGTGAGTCGGAGCTAGCGGGGAGCTCCTACGAGCAGTACTTC. As protein: CAISESELAGSSYEQYF. The chain carries TRBV10-3 and TRBJ2-7; 9 nucleotides line up with TRBD2. J was trimmed by 0 bases and V by 0 bases; bases with no gene match: 6. The germline gives CDR1 ENHRY, CDR2 SYGVKD. CDR3 length equals 17 residues.

This clonotype was recorded a few times. The rearrangement uses TRBV15 and TRBJ2-7; D is perhaps TRBD2 (6 bases). The V gene's germline CDR1 is LNHNV and CDR2 YYDKDF (reference sequence). The CDR3 has 17 amino acids. V was trimmed by 3 bases and J by 3 bases, leaving 21 bases between them. DNA of the CDR3: TGTGCCACCAGCAGCGGGGGAGGTTCACTGGACCGCTACGAGCAGTACTTC. Protein: CATSSGGGSLDRYEQYF.

This clonotype came up once. A single base separates this from a much larger clone, so it may be a read error. Without the conserved terminal phenylalanine or tryptophan, this CDR3 likely stems from a read error. This chain links TRBV5-1 with TRBJ1-2, with D tentatively TRBD1 (5 bases). The V end was cut by 0 bases, the J end by 4 bases, with 13 bases between. The V gene's germline CDR1 is SGHRS and CDR2 YFSETQ. This CDR3 is built from 15 residues. The CDR3 region is CASSLGQPDIYGYTL. CDR3 DNA sequence: TGCGCCAGCAGCTTGGGACAGCCAGACATCTATGGCTACACCTTA.

V usage is TRBV4-3 and J usage is TRBJ2-2; 7 bases agree with TRBD1. The CDR3 consists of 16 residues. Germline loops: CDR1 LGHNA, CDR2 YSLEER. The ends lost 0 bases at V and 4 bases at J; junction bases unmatched: 5. The CDR3 protein is CASSQDGYRGTGELFF. The CDR3 DNA reads TGCGCCAGCAGCCAAGATGGGTACAGGGGCACCGGGGAGCTGTTTTTT.

The chain has TRBV5-1 and TRBJ2-3; D may be TRBD1 (6 bases). Deletions cut 2 bases from V and 5 bases from J, with 9 bases between. The CDR3 has 13 amino acids. Germline values: CDR1 SGHRS, CDR2 YFSETQ. The chain's CDR3 is CASSFGQIDTQYF. The CDR3 nucleotides read TGCGCCAGCAGCTTTGGACAGATAGATACGCAGTATTTT.

This clonotype was found many times. The V gene is TRBV4-3, the J gene TRBJ1-6, with D unclear. The V end was cut by 0 bases, the J end by 4 bases, with 13 bases between. This CDR3 contains 17 residues. Germline values: CDR1 LGHNA, CDR2 YSLEER. Written as DNA, the CDR3 is TGCGCCAGCAGCCAAGATGAGTCAGGCGATTATAATTCACCCCTCCACTTT. Translating it yields CASSQDESGDYNSPLHF.

This clonotype has more than one count but fewer than ten. V usage is TRBV7-9 and J usage is TRBJ1-3, with D maybe TRBD1 (5 bases). CDR1 and CDR2 from the germline V gene are SEHNR and FQNEAQ (reference sequence). The length of the CDR3 is 16 residues. V was pared by 10 bases and J by 0 bases, with 19 bases between. CDR3 in amino acids: CATSSGTESSGNTIYF. The CDR3 DNA is TGTGCCACCTCGTCCGGGACGGAGAGCTCTGGAAACACCATATATTTT.

This clonotype was recorded a few times. The chain links TRBV6-5 to TRBJ2-5; 7 bases map to TRBD1. Trimming cost V 0 bases and J 4 bases; bases outside gene matches: 5. Germline V CDR1 and CDR2: MNHEY, SVGAGI. This CDR3 is built from 15 residues. CDR3: CASSYSGQIGETQYF. In nucleotides, the CDR3 is TGTGCCAGCAGTTACTCGGGACAGATTGGAGAGACCCAGTACTTC.

This clonotype showed up many times. The chain couples TRBV7-9 to TRBJ1-1; D may be TRBD1 (6 bases). The V end was cut by 2 bases, the J end by 0 bases, with 10 bases between. CDR3 size: 15 residues. The V gene's germline CDR1 is SEHNR and CDR2 FQNEAQ (reference sequence). DNA of the CDR3: TGTGCCAGCAGCTTAAGACAGGTGATGAACACTGAAGCTTTCTTT. This gives the protein CASSLRQVMNTEAFF.

The rearrangement links TRBV12-3 or TRBV12-4 to TRBJ1-2; maybe TRBD1 (6 bases). The CDR3 is made up of 14 amino acids. V dropped 3 bases and J dropped 7 bases, with 15 bases sitting between them. CDR3 DNA sequence: TGTGCCAGCAGTTTCTCTGGGGGCTCGGCTGGCTACACCTTC. Protein product: CASSFSGGSAGYTF.

The rearrangement joins TRBV7-7 to TRBJ2-3; 11 nucleotides line up with TRBD2. Germline CDR1 reads SSHAT; CDR2 reads FNYEAQ (reference sequence). This CDR3 is 15 amino acids long. The J segment lost 0 bases and the V segment lost 5 bases, leaving 1 base of the junction unmatched. The DNA of the CDR3 is TGTGCCAGCAGCACTAGCGGGAGCAGCACAGATACGCAGTATTTT. Translating it yields CASSTSGSSTDTQYF.

This clonotype showed up just a few times. The J gene is TRBJ2-7, the V gene TRBV12-3 or TRBV12-4, with D perhaps TRBD2 (6 bases). V was cut by 3 bases and J by 7 bases, with 13 bases left in between. CDR3 length equals 13 residues. CDR3 residues: CASSFQGSGEQYF. CDR3 DNA sequence: TGTGCCAGCAGTTTTCAGGGAAGCGGGGAGCAGTACTTC.

This clonotype appeared once. CDR3 in amino acids: CASSTQRTTEAFF. The DNA for the CDR3 is TGTGCCAGCAGCACCCAGCGGACAACTGAAGCTTTCTTT. The chain couples TRBV6-5 to TRBJ1-1, with TRBD1 as a possible D gene (5 bases). Germline CDR1 MNHEY, CDR2 SVGAGI. With 6 bases removed from V and 5 bases from J, the gap between germline ends came to 13 bases. The CDR3 is 13 residues long.

This chain connects TRBV19 to TRBJ2-3; D is perhaps TRBD2 (5 bases). The CDR3 totals 14 residues. The V gene's germline CDR1 is LNHDA and CDR2 SQIVND (reference sequence). The V gene lost 3 bases and the J gene lost 0 bases, with 7 bases spanning the gap. The CDR3 coding sequence is TGTGCCAGTAGTATGCGCGGGAGCACAGATACGCAGTATTTT. It yields the protein CASSMRGSTDTQYF.

This clonotype has a count of ten or more. The genes are TRBV6-2 or TRBV6-3 and TRBJ1-1, with 9 bases matching TRBD1. J gave up 5 bases and V 6 bases, and 7 bases lay outside the gene matches. The germline gives CDR1 MNHEY, CDR2 SVGEGT. The CDR3 spans 14 residues. CDR3 protein: CASRTGTGLTEAFF. DNA for the CDR3: TGTGCCAGCAGAACCGGGACAGGGCTGACTGAAGCTTTCTTT.

The V gene is TRBV7-6, the J gene TRBJ2-1; D remains ambiguous. The CDR3 totals 14 residues. V was pared by 0 bases and J by 3 bases, with 6 bases between. Germline-derived CDR1 and CDR2 are SGHVS and FNYEAQ. The CDR3 is CASSLAGNYNEQFF. The DNA of the CDR3 is TGTGCCAGCAGCTTAGCGGGAAACTACAATGAGCAGTTCTTC.